Reported below is one T cell receptor beta chain. Its target antigen remains unknown. No much larger clone exists at a distance of one base, and base qualities are not known. CDR3 length: 14 amino acids, cysteine to phenylalanine. Of all the DNA, just the CDR3 is kept, 42 bases in frame from base 1. V drops 8 bases and J drops 0 bases, leaving 10 bases in between. CDR1 and CDR2, looked up from the germline V gene, are MNHEY and SVGEGT. The data belong to a study of T cells in Graves' hyperthyroidism and ophthalmopathy (dated by TCRdb to between 2017 and 2020). Concerning the study at large: Peripheral blood samples were taken at the time of initial diagnosis, prior to any treatment. A discovery cohort of about a hundred patients, 43 with Graves' ophthalmopathy and 55 to 65 with stable Graves' hyperthyroidism, was used to find distinguishing TCR V-J signatures. Prospective prediction of ophthalmopathy was tested in an independent validation cohort consisting of 18 hyperthyroidism patients and some 16 patients who later progressed to ophthalmopathy. For training and testing, the 100 or so patients in the discovery cohort were randomly divided in a 7:3 ratio. The study also compared thyroid tissue and blood T-cell repertoires from about six Graves' hyperthyroidism patients. After sampling, hyperthyroidism patients received methimazole starting at 30 mg daily, and ophthalmopathy patients received high-dose intravenous methylprednisolone. TCR Vbeta CDR3 sequencing of 135 peripheral blood samples (fewer than 45 ophthalmopathy, about 74 hyperthyroidism and roughly 17 progressor patients) is reported in the paper. Broad study findings and their caveats: A model built on a 13 V-J signature distinguished ophthalmopathy from stable hyperthyroidism, reaching approximately 89% sensitivity and around 81% specificity in cross-validation and 80%/75% in testing. In validation, the model predicted progression to ophthalmopathy with roughly 70% sensitivity and 72% to 85% specificity, a median of about 6 months before onset. Most expanded thyroid clonotypes (frequency above 0.001) were also detected in blood, suggesting blood repertoires may reflect thyroid immune responses. No statistical method was used to fix the sample size in advance, and group allocation was not hidden from the investigators.

A patient counted as having stable Graves' hyperthyroidism if no progression to ophthalmopathy occurred over 18 months of follow-up. Hyperthyroidism patients were aged 18 to 65 years and newly diagnosed, with disease duration of less than 2 months. Exclusion was applied to patients with uncontrolled infections, other autoimmune diseases, pregnancy or lactation. Diagnoses were established on the basis of clinical symptoms, serum thyroxine and TRAb, thyroid ultrasound, and orbital computed tomography. PBMCs were separated from approximately 9.9 ml of fresh peripheral blood using Ficoll-Paque density gradient centrifugation. Total RNA was extracted using Trizol reagent, and RNA quality was assessed on an Agilent 2100 Bioanalyzer. Amplification of TCR beta CDR3 regions was carried out from RNA transcripts. A first-round RT-PCR of the TCR CDR3 used the HTBI primer set with the Qiagen OneStep RT-PCR kit. A second multiplex PCR round built the libraries, followed by size selection and purification. Paired-end sequencing of the libraries was performed with 100 bp reads on an Illumina HiSeq2000. The paper's data handling went like this. Raw data were processed with SOAPnuke, discarding reads with adapters, uncalled bases, mean Phred below 15, or no exact constant-primer or identifier match. COPE v1.2.5 was used to merge high-quality paired reads, and clonotypes were defined as unique nucleotide sequences. MiTCR v1.1 was used to align clonotypes to the IMGT TRBV, TRBD and TRBJ reference segments. The analysis was restricted to V-J combinations with a frequency above 0.0001, which together covered just over 99% of the repertoires. A TCS score was defined as the ratio of F50 (clonal expansion) to E x V (chaos), with BLOSUM62-based TCRdist applied between CDR3 peptides within each V-J. Welch's t-statistics and random forest reduced 514 V-J features to 10 to 15, which were used in a naive Bayes classifier (R e1071). In TCRdb, the public reads were trimmed at Q25 with fastp and aligned with MiXCR, with productive beta chains retained. Rows are unified per CDR3 protein, each entry keeping the most common DNA and genes. TCRdb's processing, not the study's, gives the V and J calls here. Recorded for this sample are 300,000 to 400,000 distinct CDR3 sequences; approximately 14% of them occurred a single time. Around 23% of the sample lies in the top ten.

The receptor was isolated from a woman aged 30 to 39 with Graves' hyperthyroidism. This sequence uses TRBV6-2 or TRBV6-3 and TRBJ2-2; the D gene is possibly TRBD1, with 6 bases matching. Material for sequencing was blood. The CDR3 sequence is CASHRTANTGELFF. The DNA sequence follows: TGTGCCAGCCATAGGACAGCGAACACCGGGGAGCTGTTTTTT.